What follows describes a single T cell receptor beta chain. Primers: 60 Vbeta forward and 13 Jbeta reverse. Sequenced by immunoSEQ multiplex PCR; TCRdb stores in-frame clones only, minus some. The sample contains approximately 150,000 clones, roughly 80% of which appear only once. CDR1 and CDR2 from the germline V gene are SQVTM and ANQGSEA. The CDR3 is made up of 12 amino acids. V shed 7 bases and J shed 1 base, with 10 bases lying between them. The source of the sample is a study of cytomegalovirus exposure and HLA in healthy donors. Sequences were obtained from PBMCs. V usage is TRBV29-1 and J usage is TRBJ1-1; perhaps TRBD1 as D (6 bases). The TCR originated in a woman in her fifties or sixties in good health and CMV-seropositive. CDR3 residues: CSALRGNTEAFF. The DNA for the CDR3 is TGCAGCGCACTCAGGGGGAACACTGAAGCTTTCTTT.